This entry is about one T cell receptor beta chain. These data are taken from a study of blood T cell repertoires in COVID-19. Germline CDR1 reads KGHSH; CDR2 reads LQKENI. Trimming took off 4 bases at V and 3 bases at J, with 9 bases between the two ends. The CDR3 covers 13 residues. Some clones are missing from TCRdb's copy, which holds only in-frame ones; the method was immunoSEQ multiplex PCR. This sample carries 65,000 to 70,000 clones, about three quarters of them seen once, and the ten largest clones take 23%. V and J are TRBV18 and TRBJ2-5; D gene uncertain. The sample consisted of peripheral blood. This sequence originates from a human donor in a cohort sampled during active COVID-19. The CDR3 region has the DNA TGTGCCAGCTCACGAGGTTTTGAAGAGACCCAGTACTTC. Its protein is CASSRGFEETQYF.